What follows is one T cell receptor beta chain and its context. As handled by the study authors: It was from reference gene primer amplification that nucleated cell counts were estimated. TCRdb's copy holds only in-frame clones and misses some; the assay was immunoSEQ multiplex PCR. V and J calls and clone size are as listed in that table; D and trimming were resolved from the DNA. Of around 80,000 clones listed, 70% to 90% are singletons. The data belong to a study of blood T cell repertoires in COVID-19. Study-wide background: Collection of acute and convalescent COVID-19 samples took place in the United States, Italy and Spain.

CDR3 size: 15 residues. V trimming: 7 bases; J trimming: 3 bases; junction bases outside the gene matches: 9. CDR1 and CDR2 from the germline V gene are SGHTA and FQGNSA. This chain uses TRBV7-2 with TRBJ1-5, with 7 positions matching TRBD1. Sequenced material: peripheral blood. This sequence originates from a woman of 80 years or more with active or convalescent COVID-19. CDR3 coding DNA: TGTGCCAGCACACCACAAGGGGGCAACAATCAGCCCCAGCATTTT. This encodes CASTPQGGNNQPQHF.